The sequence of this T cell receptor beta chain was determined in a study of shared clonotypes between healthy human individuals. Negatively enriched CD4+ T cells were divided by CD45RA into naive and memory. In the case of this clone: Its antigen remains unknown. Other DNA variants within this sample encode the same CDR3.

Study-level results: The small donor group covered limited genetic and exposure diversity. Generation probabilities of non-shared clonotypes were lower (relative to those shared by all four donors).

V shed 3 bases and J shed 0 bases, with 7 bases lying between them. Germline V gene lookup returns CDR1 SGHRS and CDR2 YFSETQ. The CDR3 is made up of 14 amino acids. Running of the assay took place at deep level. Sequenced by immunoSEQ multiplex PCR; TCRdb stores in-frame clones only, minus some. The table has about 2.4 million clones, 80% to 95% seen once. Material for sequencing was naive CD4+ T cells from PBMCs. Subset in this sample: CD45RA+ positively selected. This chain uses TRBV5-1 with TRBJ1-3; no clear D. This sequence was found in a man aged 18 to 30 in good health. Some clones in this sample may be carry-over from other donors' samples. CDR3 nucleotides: TGCGCCAGCAGCTCAGGAAGCTCTGGAAACACCATATATTTT. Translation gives CASSSGSSGNTIYF.